Detailed here is one T cell receptor beta chain. Its antigen target is currently unknown. Base qualities are missing; no much larger clone stands one base away. The treatment or condition label for this specimen denotes: some 20 received Ad26.COV2.S at low or high dose, single or two shots; five or six received placebo; per-sample allocation not given. Repertoires of vaccine and placebo recipients were sequenced from samples collected on day 63 after the first injection. In Cohort 1b, 25 or so adults aged 18-55 years were enrolled at a single site in Boston, USA, between 29 July and 7 August 2020. Ad26.COV2.S consisted of a replication-incompetent adenovirus type 26 vector by which a prefusion-stabilized SARS-CoV-2 spike protein from the original Wuhan strain was expressed. The entry originates in a study of Ad26.COV2.S vaccination and SARS-CoV-2 variants (dated by TCRdb to about 2021). Study-level background: Vaccine-arm donors came from COV1001, a multicentre, randomized, double-blind, placebo-controlled phase I-IIa trial of Ad26.COV2.S in healthy adults. Ad26.COV2.S was given intramuscularly at 5x10^10 or 1x10^11 viral particles, as a single shot or as two shots 56 days apart. Sequencing of the TCRbeta repertoire served to evaluate the specificity and breadth of SARS-CoV-2-reactive T cell receptors following Ad26.COV2.S vaccination. A total of roughly 30 samples were included in the TCR-sequenced set, comprising some 20 Ad26.COV2.S vaccine recipients, 5 placebo recipients and 8 SARS-CoV-2 convalescent individuals. Participants in the trial were split at random into five groups of five each, receiving low-dose or high-dose Ad26.COV2.S once or twice, or else placebo on both occasions. Blinding of investigators to trial group allocation was maintained during experiments and outcome assessment.

The immunoSEQ Assay was the method used to sequence TCRbeta CDR3 regions. After extraction, genomic DNA underwent amplification by bias-controlled multiplex PCR, followed by high-throughput sequencing. As for the original processing: Collapsing and filtering of sequences were performed to quantify the absolute abundance of each unique TCRbeta CDR3 region. T cell fraction was estimated by normalizing TCRbeta template counts to usable DNA, with usable DNA measured through amplification of reference genes found in all nucleated cells. Repertoire TCRs were annotated as SARS-CoV-2-specific by exact matching of V gene, CDR3 amino acid sequence and J gene to a known reactive TCR set. The reference SARS-CoV-2 TCR set was derived from MIRA and filtered for enrichment in COVID-19-positive ImmuneCODE repertoires, a step that removed public or cross-reactive TCRs. Using the MIRA antigens, annotated TCRs were further analysed by specific ORF or by position within an ORF. Depth was the summed frequency of annotated unique rearrangements, while breadth was defined as annotated unique rearrangements over total unique productive rearrangements. Two-sided Wilcoxon rank-sum tests were applied when comparing TCR breadth between groups. TCRdb re-hosts the immuneACCESS table, in-frame sequences only. Its copies lack some clones; in the studies checked, an unresolved V gene accounts for under half of them, and the cause for the rest is not known. V, J and clone size are those of that table, while D and trimming were read from the DNA. Across this sample there are about 320,000 clones, with 70% to 90% seen only once. The ten largest clones add up to around 2.2% of the sample.

The junction shows trimming of 0 bases on V and 3 bases on J, plus 15 bases between the germline ends. The CDR3 sequence holds 16 residues, the cysteine and phenylalanine included. CDR3 DNA is the only sequence kept; it has 48 bases, read in frame from the first base. CDR1 is given as SGHDN and CDR2 as FVKESK, both from the germline V gene. What the research found in general, with its limitations: The authors noted that total T cell responses may have been underestimated by the TCR breadth and depth analyses. Higher spike-specific TCR breadth was observed in Ad26.COV2.S recipients than in placebo recipients (P = 0.0014). Comparing responses between vaccine doses or regimens was not something the study was powered to do. After vaccination, spike-specific CD8+ and CD4+ T cell responses were reported to show substantial breadth. Non-spike TCR breadth was comparable between vaccine and placebo recipients, consistent with the vaccine containing only spike.

Sample: peripheral blood, taken in a trial of Ad26.COV2.S vaccine versus placebo. This chain joins TRBV14 to TRBJ2-7; the D assignment is uncertain and may be TRBD1 or TRBD2, with 5 bases supporting each. The TCR was taken from a person between 18 and 59 years old who received the Ad26.COV2.S COVID-19 vaccine or a placebo. CDR3 reads: CASSQEGPGVYYEQYF. The DNA sequence is as follows: TGTGCCAGCAGCCAAGAGGGACCAGGCGTTTACTACGAGCAGTACTTC.